A selection of T cell receptor beta chains follows, all from one sample in a study of T cells after yellow fever vaccination. Via MiXCR, TCRdb re-called the 5' RACE reads, giving one row per CDR3 protein. The profile shows hundreds of thousands of distinct CDR3 sequences, over 4.5% of them singletons. The starting material was CD4+ T cells sorted from PBMCs, obtained on the day of the yellow fever booster vaccination. These receptors all come from a man aged 18-30 years who received the YFV17D yellow fever vaccine. Both conserved end residues are part of each CDR3. D genes are given only for firm matches. Part of the rows lack a size; the others show once, few, many or a class for expanded clones.

TRBJ2-5 | TRBV4-2 | . | few | TGTGCCAGCAGCCAAGATCCCGGGGCGGCTAGTTGGGAGACCCAGTACTTC | CASSQDPGAASWETQYF
TRBJ2-1 | TRBV28 | . | many | TGTGCCAGCAGTTCCCCTGGGAGCTCCTACAATGAGCAGTTCTTC | CASSSPGSSYNEQFF
TRBJ2-3 | TRBV28 | . | . | TGTGCCAGCGGGGGTTACACAGATACGCAGTATTTT | CASGGYTDTQYF
TRBJ1-1 | TRBV5-1 | . | many | TGCGCCAGCACGGGGCACGGGATTGGGGACACTGAAGCTTTCTTT | CASTGHGIGDTEAFF
TRBJ2-1 | TRBV20-1 | TRBD2 | few | TGCAGTGCTATTAGGCTAGCGGGGGGACCCCCCTACAATGAGCAGTTCTTC | CSAIRLAGGPPYNEQFF
TRBJ1-2 | TRBV11-2 | TRBD1 | few | TGTGCCAGCAGTCCCGGGACAGGTCCATCTGGCTACACCTTC | CASSPGTGPSGYTF
TRBJ1-3 | TRBV7-8 | TRBD1 | . | TGTGCCAGCAGCTCGGACAGGAGCTCTGGAAACACCATATATTTT | CASSSDRSSGNTIYF
TRBJ1-5 | TRBV6-1 | . | many | TGTGCCAGCAAGTTCCAGGGGACCCCTTATAGCAATCAGCCCCAGCATTTT | CASKFQGTPYSNQPQHF
TRBJ1-1 | TRBV30 | . | few | TGTGCATACGCGGCACAGTCGAACACTGAAGCTTTCTTT | CAYAAQSNTEAFF
TRBJ1-1 | TRBV7-2 | . | . | TGTGCCAGCAGCTTCCAGGGCCCCAGCATAACTGAAGCTTTCTTT | CASSFQGPSITEAFF
TRBJ2-3 | TRBV9 | . | few | TGTGCCAGCAGCGTAGGATCTAGTAGCTCAGATACGCAGTATTTT | CASSVGSSSSDTQYF
TRBJ1-2 | TRBV10-3 | . | many | TGTGCCATCAGTGATGATTGGAGAGGCTATGGCTACACCTTC | CAISDDWRGYGYTF
TRBJ2-5 | TRBV20-1 | . | few | TGCAGTGCACGACAGGGAGGAGAGACCCAGTACTTC | CSARQGGETQYF
TRBJ1-1 | TRBV7-3 | TRBD1 | few | TGTGCCAGCAGCTTAATACAGGGGGCTGAAGCTTTCTTT | CASSLIQGAEAFF
TRBJ2-3 | TRBV19 | . | . | TGTGCCAGTAGTACCCGACAGTATTTT | CASSTRQYF
TRBJ2-1 | TRBV5-4 | TRBD2 | . | TGTGCCAGCAGCTCCCAGACTAGCGGTGACAATGAGCAGTTCTTC | CASSSQTSGDNEQFF